The sequence of this T cell receptor beta chain was determined in a study of shared clonotypes between healthy human individuals. Study results and limitations: Clonotypes which were not shared had lower generation probabilities than clonotypes that all four donors shared.

V lost 5 bases and J 4 bases, leaving 18 bases between the germline ends. Germline lookup yields CDR1 SGHRS and CDR2 YFSETQ. The CDR3 has 15 residues. Replicate PCRs for sorted subsets used 200 ng DNA; this equaled around 29,000 T cell genomes. The table came from immunoSEQ multiplex PCR; TCRdb's copy has only in-frame clones and leaves some out. This sample has about 1.1 million clones, with around three quarters found just once. On this clone: Its specificity is not known.

The chain has TRBV5-1 and TRBJ2-5, with D possibly being TRBD1 or TRBD2 (5 bases each). This TCR was sampled from a man aged 18 to 35 in good health. Some clones in this sample may be carry-over from other donors' samples. The sample taken for sequencing was memory CD4+ T cells from PBMCs. Subset described: CD45RA-negative fraction. The CDR3 DNA reads as TGCGCCAGCAGTTCCGGGACCCCGACAAGAGAGACCCAGTACTTC. Amino acid sequence: CASSSGTPTRETQYF.